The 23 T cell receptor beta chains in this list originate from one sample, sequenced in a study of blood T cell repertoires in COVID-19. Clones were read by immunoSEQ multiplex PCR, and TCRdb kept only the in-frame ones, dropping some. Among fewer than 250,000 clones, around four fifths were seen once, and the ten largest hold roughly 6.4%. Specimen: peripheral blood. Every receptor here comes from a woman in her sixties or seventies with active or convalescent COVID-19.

CDR3 DNA: TGTGCCAGCAGCTTCTCAACAGGGCTCTCTGGAAACACCATATATTTT. Its protein product is CASSFSTGLSGNTIYF. J is TRBJ1-3 and V is TRBV11-2; possible D gene TRBD1, 6 bases. This CDR3 has 16 amino acids. V was trimmed by 3 bases and J by 0 bases, leaving 12 bases between them. Germline assignment: CDR1 SGHAT and CDR2 FQNNGV.

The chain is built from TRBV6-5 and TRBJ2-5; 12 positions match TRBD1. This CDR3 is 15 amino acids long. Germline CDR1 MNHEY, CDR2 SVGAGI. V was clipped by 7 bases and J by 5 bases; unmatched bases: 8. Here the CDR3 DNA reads TGTGCCAGCATTCTCGGGACAGGGGGCGCGGAGACCCAGTACTTC. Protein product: CASILGTGGAETQYF.

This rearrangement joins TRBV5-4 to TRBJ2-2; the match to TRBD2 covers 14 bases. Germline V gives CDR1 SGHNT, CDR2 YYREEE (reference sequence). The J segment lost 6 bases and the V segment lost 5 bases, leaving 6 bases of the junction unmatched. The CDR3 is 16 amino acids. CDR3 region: CASSPRTSGGSGELFF. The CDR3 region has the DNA TGTGCCAGCAGTCCAAGGACTAGCGGGGGGTCCGGGGAGCTGTTTTTT.

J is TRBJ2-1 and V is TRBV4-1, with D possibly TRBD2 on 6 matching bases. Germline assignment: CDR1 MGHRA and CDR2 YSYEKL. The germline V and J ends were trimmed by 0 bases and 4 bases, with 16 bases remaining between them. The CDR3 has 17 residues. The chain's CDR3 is CASSQDRSSAAYNEQFF. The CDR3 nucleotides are TGCGCCAGCAGCCAAGATCGGTCTAGCGCTGCGTACAATGAGCAGTTCTTC.

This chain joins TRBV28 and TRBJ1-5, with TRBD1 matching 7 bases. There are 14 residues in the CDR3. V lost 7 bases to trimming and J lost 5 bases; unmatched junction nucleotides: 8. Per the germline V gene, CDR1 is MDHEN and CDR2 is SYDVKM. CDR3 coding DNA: TGTGCCAGCATCGATACAGGGGATTATCAGCCCCAGCATTTT. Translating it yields CASIDTGDYQPQHF.

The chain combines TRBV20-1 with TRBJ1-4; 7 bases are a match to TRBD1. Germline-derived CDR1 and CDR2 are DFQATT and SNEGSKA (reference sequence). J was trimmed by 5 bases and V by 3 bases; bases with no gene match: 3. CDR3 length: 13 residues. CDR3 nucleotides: TGCAGTGCTAGTTTCAGGGGGAATGAAAAACTGTTTTTT. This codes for CSASFRGNEKLFF.

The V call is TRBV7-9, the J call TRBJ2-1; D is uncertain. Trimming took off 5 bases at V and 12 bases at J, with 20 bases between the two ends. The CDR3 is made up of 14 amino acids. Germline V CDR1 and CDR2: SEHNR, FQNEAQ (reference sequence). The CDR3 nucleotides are TGTGCCAGCAGCCGCCTAAGAGGCAGCTTAGCGCAGTTCTTC. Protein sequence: CASSRLRGSLAQFF.

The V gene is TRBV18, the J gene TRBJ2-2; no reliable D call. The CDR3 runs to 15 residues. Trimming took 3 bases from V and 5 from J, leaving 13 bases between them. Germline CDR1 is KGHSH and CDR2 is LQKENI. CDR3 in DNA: TGTGCCAGCTCACCCTACGATCATAATACCGGGGAGCTGTTTTTT. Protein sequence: CASSPYDHNTGELFF. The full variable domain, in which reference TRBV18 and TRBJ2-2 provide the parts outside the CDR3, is NAGVMQNPRHLVRRRGQEARLRCSPMKGHSHVYWYRQLPEEGLKFMVYLQKENIIDESGMPKERFSAEFPKEGPSILRIQQVVRGDSAAYFCASSPYDHNTGELFFGEGSRLTVL.

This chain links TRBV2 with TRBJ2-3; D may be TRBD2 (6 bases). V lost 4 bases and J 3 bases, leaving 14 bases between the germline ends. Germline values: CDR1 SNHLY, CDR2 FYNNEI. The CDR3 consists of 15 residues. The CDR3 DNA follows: TGTGCCAGCAGTGTAGAGGGAGGTGGGACAGATACGCAGTATTTT. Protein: CASSVEGGGTDTQYF.

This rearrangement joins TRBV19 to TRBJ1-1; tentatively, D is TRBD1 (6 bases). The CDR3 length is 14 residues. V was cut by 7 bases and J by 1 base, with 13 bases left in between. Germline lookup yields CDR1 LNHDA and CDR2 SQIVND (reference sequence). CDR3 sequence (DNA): TGTGCCAGTACTCTTTCGGACAGGAACACTGAAGCTTTCTTT. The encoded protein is CASTLSDRNTEAFF.

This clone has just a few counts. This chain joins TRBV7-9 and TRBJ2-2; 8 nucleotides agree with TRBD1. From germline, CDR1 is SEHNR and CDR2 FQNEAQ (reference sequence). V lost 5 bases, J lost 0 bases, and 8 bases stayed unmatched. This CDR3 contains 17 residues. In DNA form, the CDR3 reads TGTGCCAGCAGCCCCACGCCGACAGGGGCGAACACCGGGGAGCTGTTTTTT. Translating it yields CASSPTPTGANTGELFF.

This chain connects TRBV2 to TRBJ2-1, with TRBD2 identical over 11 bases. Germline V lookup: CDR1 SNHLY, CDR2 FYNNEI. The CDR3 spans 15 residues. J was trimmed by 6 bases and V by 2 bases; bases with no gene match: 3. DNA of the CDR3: TGTGCCAGCAGTGAACAGGGACTAGCGGCCAATGAGCAGTTCTTC. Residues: CASSEQGLAANEQFF.

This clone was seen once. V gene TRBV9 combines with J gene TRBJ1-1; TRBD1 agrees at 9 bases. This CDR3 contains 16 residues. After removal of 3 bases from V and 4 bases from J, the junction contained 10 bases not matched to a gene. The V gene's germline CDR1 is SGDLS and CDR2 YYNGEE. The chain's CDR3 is CASSAGPQGAPTEAFF. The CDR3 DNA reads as TGTGCCAGCAGCGCTGGACCACAGGGGGCGCCCACTGAAGCTTTCTTT.

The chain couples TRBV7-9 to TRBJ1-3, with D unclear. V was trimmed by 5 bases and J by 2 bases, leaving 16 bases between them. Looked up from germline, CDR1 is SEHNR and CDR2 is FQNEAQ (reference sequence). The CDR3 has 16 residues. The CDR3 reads CASSGAVGFTGNTIYF. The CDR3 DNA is TGTGCCAGCAGCGGAGCGGTGGGGTTCACTGGAAACACCATATATTTT.

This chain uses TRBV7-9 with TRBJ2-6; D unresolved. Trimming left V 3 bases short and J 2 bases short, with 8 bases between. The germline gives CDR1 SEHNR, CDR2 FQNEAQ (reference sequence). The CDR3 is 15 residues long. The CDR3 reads CASSLFSTGANVLTF. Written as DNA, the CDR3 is TGTGCCAGCAGCTTGTTCTCTACTGGGGCCAACGTCCTGACTTTC.

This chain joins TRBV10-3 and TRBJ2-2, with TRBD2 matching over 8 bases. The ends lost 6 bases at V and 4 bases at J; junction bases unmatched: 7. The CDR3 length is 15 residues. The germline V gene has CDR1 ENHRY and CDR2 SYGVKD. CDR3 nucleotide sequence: TGTGCCATCAGATCGAGCGGGGGAGGCACCGGGGAGCTGTTTTTT. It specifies CAIRSSGGGTGELFF.

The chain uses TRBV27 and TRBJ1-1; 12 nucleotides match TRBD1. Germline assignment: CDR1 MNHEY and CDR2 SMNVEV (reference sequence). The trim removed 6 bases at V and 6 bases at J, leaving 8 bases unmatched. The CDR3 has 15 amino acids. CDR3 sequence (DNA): TGTGCCAGCAGCCCGGGGGGACAGGGGGCTCCTGAAGCTTTCTTT. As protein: CASSPGGQGAPEAFF.

The CDR3 region has the DNA TGTGCCAGCACCCACCAACGCCAAACAGGGGCGAGCTATGGCTACACCTTC. Its protein is CASTHQRQTGASYGYTF. This chain joins TRBV27 and TRBJ1-2, with 7 positions matching TRBD1. V shed 7 bases and J 4 bases; nucleotides not matched to a gene: 18. This CDR3 has 17 amino acids. Germline CDR1 is MNHEY and CDR2 is SMNVEV (reference sequence).

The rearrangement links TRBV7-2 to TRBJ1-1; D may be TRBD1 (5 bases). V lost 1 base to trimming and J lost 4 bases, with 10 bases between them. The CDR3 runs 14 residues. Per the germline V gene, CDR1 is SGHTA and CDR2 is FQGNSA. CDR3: CASSLVGGGTEAFF. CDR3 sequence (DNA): TGTGCCAGCAGCTTAGTGGGGGGTGGCACTGAAGCTTTCTTT.

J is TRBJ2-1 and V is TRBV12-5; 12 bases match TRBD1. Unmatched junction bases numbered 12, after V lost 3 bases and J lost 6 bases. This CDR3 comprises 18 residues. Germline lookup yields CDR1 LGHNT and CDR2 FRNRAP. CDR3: CASGFFPGQGARSNEQFF. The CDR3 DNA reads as TGTGCTAGTGGTTTTTTCCCGGGACAGGGGGCTCGGTCCAATGAGCAGTTCTTC.

CDR3 DNA: TGTGCCAGCAGTGAACTACAGGGTATCCACGAGCAGTACGTC. Residues: CASSELQGIHEQYV. The chain carries TRBV2 and TRBJ2-7; weak D call: TRBD1 (6 bases). V was trimmed by 2 bases and J by 5 bases, leaving 13 bases between them. This CDR3 is built from 14 residues. The germline V gene encodes CDR1 SNHLY and CDR2 FYNNEI.

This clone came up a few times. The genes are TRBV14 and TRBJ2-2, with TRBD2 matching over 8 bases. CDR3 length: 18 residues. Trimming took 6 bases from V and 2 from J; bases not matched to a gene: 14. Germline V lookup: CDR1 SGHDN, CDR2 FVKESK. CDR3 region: CASSQTSAYSLNTGELFF. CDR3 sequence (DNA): TGTGCCAGCAGTCAGACTAGCGCCTACTCCTTAAACACCGGGGAGCTGTTTTTT.

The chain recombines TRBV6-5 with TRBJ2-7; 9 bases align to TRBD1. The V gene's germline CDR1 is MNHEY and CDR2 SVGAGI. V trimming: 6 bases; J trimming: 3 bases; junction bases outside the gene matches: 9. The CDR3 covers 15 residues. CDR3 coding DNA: TGTGCCAGCAGCCCGACAGGGGGAGGGTTCTACGAGCAGTACTTC. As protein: CASSPTGGGFYEQYF.